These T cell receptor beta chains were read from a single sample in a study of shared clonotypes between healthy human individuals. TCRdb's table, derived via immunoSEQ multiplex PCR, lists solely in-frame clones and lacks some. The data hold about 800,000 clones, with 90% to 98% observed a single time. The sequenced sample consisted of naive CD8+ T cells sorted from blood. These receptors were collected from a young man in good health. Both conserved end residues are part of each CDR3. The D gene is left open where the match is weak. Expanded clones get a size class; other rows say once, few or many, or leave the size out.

CDR3aa: CASSLQGGTGELFF; CDR3nt: TGTGCCAGCAGTCTCCAAGGGGGCACCGGGGAGCTGTTTTTT; abundance: .; d_gene: .; j_gene: TRBJ2-2; v_gene: TRBV2
CDR3aa: CASSPDSSYEQYF; CDR3nt: TGTGCCAGCTCACCGGACAGCTCCTACGAGCAGTACTTC; abundance: once; d_gene: .; j_gene: TRBJ2-7; v_gene: TRBV18
CDR3aa: CASSLAGHRPQHF; CDR3nt: TGTGCCAGCAGCTTAGCCGGGCATAGGCCCCAGCATTTT; abundance: .; d_gene: .; j_gene: TRBJ1-5; v_gene: TRBV7-9
CDR3aa: CASSWTSGGYEQYF; CDR3nt: TGTGCCAGCAGCTGGACTAGCGGGGGCTACGAGCAGTACTTC; abundance: .; d_gene: TRBD2; j_gene: TRBJ2-7; v_gene: TRBV27
CDR3aa: CASSSGLAGDNEQFF; CDR3nt: TGTGCCAGCAGCTCGGGACTAGCGGGGGACAATGAGCAGTTCTTC; abundance: .; d_gene: TRBD2; j_gene: TRBJ2-1; v_gene: TRBV7-8
CDR3aa: CASSGQQGTPSYEQYF; CDR3nt: TGTGCCAGCAGTGGTCAACAGGGGACCCCATCCTACGAGCAGTACTTC; abundance: .; d_gene: TRBD1; j_gene: TRBJ2-7; v_gene: TRBV6-1
CDR3aa: CASRQGRNTEAFF; CDR3nt: TGCGCCAGCCGACAGGGGAGGAACACTGAAGCTTTCTTT; abundance: .; d_gene: TRBD1; j_gene: TRBJ1-1; v_gene: TRBV10-2
CDR3aa: CASSLGGIYEQYF; CDR3nt: TGTGCCAGCAGTTTAGGCGGGATCTACGAGCAGTACTTC; abundance: .; d_gene: .; j_gene: TRBJ2-7; v_gene: TRBV27
CDR3aa: CASSPTAQGSSEQYF; CDR3nt: TGTGCCAGCAGCCCCACCGCGCAGGGGTCGAGTGAGCAGTACTTC; abundance: .; d_gene: .; j_gene: TRBJ2-7; v_gene: TRBV7-7
CDR3aa: CASSETISNTGELFF; CDR3nt: TGTGCCAGCAGTGAAACTATATCGAACACCGGGGAGCTGTTTTTT; abundance: .; d_gene: .; j_gene: TRBJ2-2; v_gene: TRBV6-4